This T cell receptor (beta chain) was observed in a study of cytomegalovirus exposure and HLA in healthy donors. Whole-study findings and limits: Among immune exposure information, only CMV serostatus was available. Differences between HLA loci emerged in a later analysis of TCR association rates, with DRB1 most and HLA-C fewest. What a later analysis showed was that several of the most significant clusters appeared linked to common viral pathogens.

The germline V gene has CDR1 MGHRA and CDR2 YSYEKL. The CDR3 sequence is 15 residues long. Remarks on this clone: What it binds is not known.

It was healthy bone marrow donors who served as donors. Primers for the PCR totalled 60 Vbeta and 13 Jbeta. The table came from immunoSEQ multiplex PCR; TCRdb's copy has only in-frame clones and leaves some out. This table holds 150,000 to 200,000 clones, less than 90% found once. The chain recombines TRBV4-1 with TRBJ2-5; maybe TRBD2 (6 bases). The J call may be in error: the DNA end matches TRBJ2-7 better. Sequenced material: PBMCs. This TCR was sampled from a man aged 45-65 years in good health and CMV-seropositive. The CDR3 here is CASSQGRPGRYEQYF. The CDR3 nucleotides are TGCGCCAGCAGCCAGGGTCGTCCAGGGAGGTACGAGCAGTACTTC.